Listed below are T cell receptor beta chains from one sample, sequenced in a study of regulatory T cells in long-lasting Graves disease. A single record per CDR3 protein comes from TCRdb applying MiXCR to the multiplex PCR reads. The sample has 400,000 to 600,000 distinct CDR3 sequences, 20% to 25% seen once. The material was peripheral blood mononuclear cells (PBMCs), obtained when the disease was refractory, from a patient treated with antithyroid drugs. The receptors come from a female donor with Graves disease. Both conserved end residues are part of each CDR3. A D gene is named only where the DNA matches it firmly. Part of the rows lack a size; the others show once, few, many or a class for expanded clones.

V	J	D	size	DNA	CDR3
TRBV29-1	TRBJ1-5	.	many	TGCAGCGTACAGATCGACAATAGCAATCAGCCCCAGCATTTT	CSVQIDNSNQPQHF
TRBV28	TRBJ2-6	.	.	TGTGCCAGCAGTCCCACCTTTGGAGGATCCGGGGCCAACGTCCCGACTTTC	CASSPTFGGSGANVPTF
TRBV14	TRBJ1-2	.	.	TGTGCCAGCAGTTCCGACAGCAGCTATGGCTACACCTTC	CASSSDSSYGYTF
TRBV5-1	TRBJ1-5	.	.	TGCGCCAGCAGCTTGGGCACCGTCGGCAATCAGCCCCAGCATTTT	CASSLGTVGNQPQHF
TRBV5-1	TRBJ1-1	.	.	TGCGCCAGCAGCTTGGCCGTGGGGGCGATGAACACTGAAGCTTTCTTT	CASSLAVGAMNTEAFF
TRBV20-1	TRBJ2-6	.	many	TGCAGTGCACGGACCGCCTCTGGGGCCAACGTCCTGACTTTC	CSARTASGANVLTF
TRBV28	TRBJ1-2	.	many	TGTGTAGCCTCTTCTAACTATGGCTACACCTTC	CVASSNYGYTF
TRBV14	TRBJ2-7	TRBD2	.	TGTGCCAGCAGCCAACTTTGGGTAGCGGGTAGCGGGCAGTACTTC	CASSQLWVAGSGQYF
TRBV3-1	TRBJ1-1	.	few	TGTGCCAGCAGGGTTGACCCCCAAAGCGCTGAAGCTTTCTTT	CASRVDPQSAEAFF
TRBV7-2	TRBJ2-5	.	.	TGTGCCAGCAGCTTATCCCCAGGACAAGAGACCCAGTACTTC	CASSLSPGQETQYF
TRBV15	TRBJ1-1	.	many	TGTGCCACCAGCAGAGATAGGGGGGCGGCTGAAGCTTTCTTT	CATSRDRGAAEAFF
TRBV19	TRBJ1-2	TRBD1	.	TGTGCCAGTAGTATAGAATGGAAGGGGGCCAGTGGTGGCTACACCTTC	CASSIEWKGASGGYTF
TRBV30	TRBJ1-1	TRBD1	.	TGTGCCTGGAGCAAGTATGCAGACAGGGGGTCCGCTGAAGCTTTCTTT	CAWSKYADRGSAEAFF
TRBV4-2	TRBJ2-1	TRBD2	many	TGTGCCAGCAGCCTTGGACTAGCGGGAAACAATGAGCAGTTCTTC	CASSLGLAGNNEQFF
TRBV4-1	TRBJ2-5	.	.	TGCGCCAGCAGCCTGGCCTCTGGGGGGAGGCTCCAGACCCAGTACTTC	CASSLASGGRLQTQYF
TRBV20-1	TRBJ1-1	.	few	TGCAGTGCTAGAGGTAATGGTCTGAACACTGAAGCTTTCTTT	CSARGNGLNTEAFF
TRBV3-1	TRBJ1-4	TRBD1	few	TGTGCCAGCAGTGGGGGCGGGACAGGGCGAGAAAAACTGTTTTTT	CASSGGGTGREKLFF
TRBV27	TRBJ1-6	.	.	TGTGCCAGCAGTCCCGACAGGCCTAGCTCCTATAATTCACCCCTCCACTTT	CASSPDRPSSYNSPLHF
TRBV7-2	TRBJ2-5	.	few	TGTGCCGGCAGCTTAGCTCAGGGGAGGGAGACCCAGTACTTC	CAGSLAQGRETQYF
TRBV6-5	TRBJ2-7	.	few	TGTGCCAGCAGTTACTCCCGCCAGGGCTCAATCTACGAGCAGTACTTC	CASSYSRQGSIYEQYF
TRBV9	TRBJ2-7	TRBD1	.	TGTGCCAGCAGCGGAGACCTCGGGACAGGGGATATCTACGAGCAGTACTTC	CASSGDLGTGDIYEQYF
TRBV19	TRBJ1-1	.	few	TGTGCCAGTACCCCCAACCGGCGACCCAGGGCCACTGAAGCTTTCTTT	CASTPNRRPRATEAFF
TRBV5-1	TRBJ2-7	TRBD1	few	TGCGCCAGCAGCTTGGTGCCGGGACAGGGCTACGAGCAGTACTTC	CASSLVPGQGYEQYF
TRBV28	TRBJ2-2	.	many	TGTGCCAGCAGTTATCTAGCCTCCGGGGAGCTGTTTTTT	CASSYLASGELFF
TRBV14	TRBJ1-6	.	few	TGTGCCAGCAGCCAAGATCTATTCAGGGGAGGATCACCCCTCCACTTT	CASSQDLFRGGSPLHF
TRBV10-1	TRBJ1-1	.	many	TGCGCCAGCAGTGAGAATCTGAACACTGAAGCTTTCTTT	CASSENLNTEAFF
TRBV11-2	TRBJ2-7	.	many	TGTGCCAGCAGCCTAGCCAGGGGAAGCTTTTACGAGCAGTACTTC	CASSLARGSFYEQYF
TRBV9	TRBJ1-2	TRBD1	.	TGTGCCAGCAGCCCCCGGGACAGAGTTTATGGCTACACCTTC	CASSPRDRVYGYTF
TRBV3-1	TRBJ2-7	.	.	TGTGCCAGCAGCCTCTTGGACAGAACCTACGAGCAGTACTTC	CASSLLDRTYEQYF
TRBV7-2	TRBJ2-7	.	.	TGTGCCAGCAGCTTAAATGGGCGGAAAACTGAGCAGTACTTC	CASSLNGRKTEQYF
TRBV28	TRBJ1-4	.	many	TGTGCCAGCCTGAACGGACAAGGTCTTGAAAAACTGTTTTTT	CASLNGQGLEKLFF
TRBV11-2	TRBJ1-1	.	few	TGTGCCAGCAGCTTAGCGCTGGATAACACTGAAGCTTTCTTT	CASSLALDNTEAFF
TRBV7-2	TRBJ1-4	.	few	TGTGCCAGCAGCTTAGTGTCGGGGGCTAATGAAAAACTGTTTTTT	CASSLVSGANEKLFF
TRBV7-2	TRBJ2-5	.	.	TGTGCCAGCAGCTCTAGCGGGACAGGGGCTAGGGCCCAGTACTTC	CASSSSGTGARAQYF
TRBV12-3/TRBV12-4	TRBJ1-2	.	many	TGTGCCAGCAGCTCCAGGACCGGGACGGATGGCTACACCTTC	CASSSRTGTDGYTF
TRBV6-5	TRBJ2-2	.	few	TGTGCCAGCAGTTACGGGGCGGCCAACACCGGGGAGCTGTTTTTT	CASSYGAANTGELFF
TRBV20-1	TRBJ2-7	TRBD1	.	TGCAGTGCTAGAGCCCGTTCCAGGGGGCAGGGGCAGTACTTC	CSARARSRGQGQYF
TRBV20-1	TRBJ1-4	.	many	TGCAGTGCTATAAGACAGGTGGACGAAAAACTGTTTTTT	CSAIRQVDEKLFF
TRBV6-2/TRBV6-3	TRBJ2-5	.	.	TGTGCCGGACGACCGGGGCGGATGTACCAAGAGACCCAGTACTTC	CAGRPGRMYQETQYF
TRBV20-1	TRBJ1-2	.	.	TGCAGTGCTACCAGGGGCCGCGAGGATGGCTACACCTTC	CSATRGREDGYTF
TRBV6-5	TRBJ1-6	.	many	TGTGCCAGCAGTTACTCCGTGGGGGGTCCGTTCTCCTATAATTCACCCCTCCACTTT	CASSYSVGGPFSYNSPLHF
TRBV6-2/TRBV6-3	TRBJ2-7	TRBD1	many	TGTGCCAGCAGCCCGGGACAGTCCTACGAGCAGTACTTC	CASSPGQSYEQYF
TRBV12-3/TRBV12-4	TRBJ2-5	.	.	TGTGCCGGCAGAATTGGACAAACCGGGGGAGAGACCCAGTACTTC	CAGRIGQTGGETQYF
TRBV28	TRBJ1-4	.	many	TGTGCCACGGCGCGGGTTTTCACTAATGAAAAACTGTTTTTT	CATARVFTNEKLFF
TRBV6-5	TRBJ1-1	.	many	TGTGCCAGCAGTTTAATGGGGAACACTGAAGCTTTCTTT	CASSLMGNTEAFF
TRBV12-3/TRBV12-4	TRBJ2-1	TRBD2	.	TGTGCCAGCCATGGGCAAGCGGGGGGGCATGAGCAGTTCTTC	CASHGQAGGHEQFF
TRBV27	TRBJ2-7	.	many	TGTGCCAGCAGCTCGGCGTGGAAACAGGTTCCACAAGGGGTCTACGAGCAGTACTTC	CASSSAWKQVPQGVYEQYF
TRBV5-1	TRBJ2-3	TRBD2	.	TGCGCCAGCAGCTTGACGGCGGGAGCCTCCGATACGCAGTATTTT	CASSLTAGASDTQYF
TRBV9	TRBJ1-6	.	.	TGTGCCAGCAGCTCCCGACAGATTAATTCACCCCTCCACTTT	CASSSRQINSPLHF
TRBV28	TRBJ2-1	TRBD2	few	TGTGCCAGCAGTCAACCTCGACTAGCGGAGCTCTACAATGAGCAGTTCTTC	CASSQPRLAELYNEQFF
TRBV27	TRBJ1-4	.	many	TGTGCCAGCAGTACCCGGGACGGAACTAATGAAAAACTGTTTTTT	CASSTRDGTNEKLFF
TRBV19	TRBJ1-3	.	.	TGTGCCAGTAGTATGTATGGAAACACCATATATTTT	CASSMYGNTIYF